This T cell receptor (beta chain) was obtained from a study of blood T cell repertoires in COVID-19. Looking at the study overall: Material from acute and convalescent COVID-19 was sourced from the United States, Italy and Spain. Nucleic acid was either cDNA or gDNA, and it came from T cells, B-cell-depleted T cells, or PBMCs.

Authors' methods: Reference gene primer amplification in the assay estimated nucleated cell counts. Using immunoSEQ multiplex PCR, the repertoire was profiled, and TCRdb retains in-frame clones only, with some absent. V, J and clone size are taken as reported in that table, and D and trimming were inferred from the DNA itself. The sample has 160,000 or so clones; 87% are singletons. The germline V gene encodes CDR1 SGHRS and CDR2 YFSETQ. The CDR3 has 15 amino acids. Trimming removed 1 base from V and 7 bases from J; junction bases left unmatched: 8. This clonotype was sampled from a woman in her sixties or seventies who had recovered from COVID-19. This rearrangement joins TRBV5-1 to TRBJ2-1; 7 positions agree with TRBD2. Sample: peripheral blood. The CDR3 DNA is TGCGCCAGCAGCTTGAGACCCGCGGGGGATAATGAGCAGTTCTTC. This codes for CASSLRPAGDNEQFF.